The 21 T cell receptor beta chains given below trace back to one sample, sequenced in a study of vaccination effects on CD4 cells after COVID-19. Their antigen targets remain unknown. Isolation of CD4+ T cells took place after 10 days of culture. The table came from immunoSEQ multiplex PCR; TCRdb's copy has only in-frame clones and leaves some out. The data contain around 45,000 clones, approximately 80% of them seen just once; the ten biggest clones take up over 9.5%. The source was CD4+ T cells from PBMCs cultured without peptide, collected before COVID-19 vaccination. The source is a human donor who had a prior SARS-CoV-2 infection.

This clone has a handful of counts. This chain links TRBV7-9 with TRBJ2-7; D gene ambiguous. The germline V gene encodes CDR1 SEHNR and CDR2 FQNEAQ (reference sequence). This CDR3 contains 12 residues. V was cut by 3 bases and J by 3 bases, with 6 bases left in between. CDR3 sequence (DNA): TGTGCCAGCAGCTTCTCGTTCTACGAGCAGTACTTC. Amino acid sequence: CASSFSFYEQYF.

The J gene is TRBJ2-5, the V gene TRBV5-6, with D perhaps TRBD2 (5 bases). Germline V gene lookup returns CDR1 SGHDT and CDR2 YYEEEE. V shed 3 bases and J shed 4 bases, with 19 bases lying between them. The CDR3 spans 16 residues. The CDR3 nucleotides are TGTGCCAGCAGCTCCATCCGGCAGGACTTAATAGAGACCCAGTACTTC. This sequence encodes CASSSIRQDLIETQYF.

The chain has TRBV18 and TRBJ1-2; D possibly corresponds to TRBD1 (6 bases). Germline values: CDR1 KGHSH, CDR2 LQKENI. There are 16 residues in the CDR3. With 2 bases removed from V and 2 bases from J, the gap between germline ends came to 15 bases. CDR3 coding DNA: TGTGCCAGCTCACCAAGGTCCGGGGGCGCGAACTATGGCTACACCTTC. Its translation: CASSPRSGGANYGYTF.

This clone was seen only a few times. This CDR3 is CASKSGGNTGELFF. The CDR3 DNA reads as TGTGCCAGCAAGTCGGGAGGGAACACCGGGGAGCTGTTTTTT. The chain links TRBV6-6 to TRBJ2-2; 7 bases are a match to TRBD2. CDR1 MNHNY and CDR2 SVGAGI come from the germline V gene (reference sequence). V gave up 7 bases and J gave up 1 base; unmatched junction bases: 3. This CDR3 has 14 amino acids.

The rearrangement uses TRBV25-1 and TRBJ1-1; 10 bases agree with TRBD1. J gave up 5 bases and V 4 bases, and 7 bases lay outside the gene matches. CDR1 is MGHDK, CDR2 SYGVNS, per germline. The CDR3 loop spans 15 amino acids. This CDR3 is CASSVAGTGDTEAFF. CDR3 bases: TGTGCCAGCAGTGTCGCCGGGACAGGGGATACTGAAGCTTTCTTT.

The V call is TRBV13, the J call TRBJ2-3, with 10 bases that match TRBD2. Germline V gives CDR1 PRHDT, CDR2 FYEKMQ (reference sequence). This CDR3 spans 15 amino acids. Trimming removed 2 bases from V and 4 bases from J; junction bases left unmatched: 3. The CDR3 DNA sequence: TGTGCCAGCAGCTTAAGGCTAGCGGGAGCAGATACGCAGTATTTT. The encoded protein is CASSLRLAGADTQYF.

Concerning this clone itself: The sample contains more than one DNA sequence encoding this CDR3. This chain joins TRBV27 and TRBJ2-7, with 7 bases identical to TRBD1. The CDR3 consists of 15 residues. Germline CDR1 and CDR2: MNHEY and SMNVEV (reference sequence). Trimming at V came to 2 bases and at J to 2 bases, leaving 6 bases not matched to a gene. CDR3 loop: CASSLRQGLTYEQYF. CDR3 nucleotide sequence: TGTGCCAGCAGTTTACGACAGGGTTTAACCTACGAGCAGTACTTC.

The rearrangement uses TRBV25-1 and TRBJ1-2; the match to TRBD1 covers 11 bases. V lost 8 bases, J lost 5 bases, and 4 bases stayed unmatched. This CDR3 is built from 13 residues. Germline assignment: CDR1 MGHDK and CDR2 SYGVNS. The CDR3 loop reads CASGGQGAYGYTF. CDR3 coding DNA: TGTGCCAGCGGTGGACAGGGGGCTTATGGCTACACCTTC.

This clone was observed a few times. The CDR3 region is CASSFFYSRGKDGRNEQFF. CDR3 coding DNA: TGTGCCAGCAGCTTTTTTTATTCCAGGGGGAAGGACGGTCGCAATGAGCAGTTCTTC. The chain couples TRBV7-9 to TRBJ2-1, with 7 bases fitting TRBD1. V lost 3 bases, J lost 6 bases, and 20 bases stayed unmatched. This CDR3 is built from 19 residues. Germline V lookup: CDR1 SEHNR, CDR2 FQNEAQ (reference sequence).

In its sample, this clone ranks as medium-sized. The chain recombines TRBV19 with TRBJ1-2, with 7 bases aligning to TRBD1. After removal of 3 bases from V and 9 bases from J, the junction contained 7 bases not matched to a gene. CDR1 and CDR2 from the germline V gene are LNHDA and SQIVND (reference sequence). There are 13 residues in the CDR3. CDR3 nucleotide sequence: TGTGCCAGTAGTATCGGGACAGTCCCTAGCTACACCTTC. This encodes CASSIGTVPSYTF.

The CDR3 DNA sequence: TGTGCCAGCAGTGACAAGGGTGAGAGCACAGATACGCAGTATTTT. Amino acid sequence: CASSDKGESTDTQYF. V usage is TRBV6-4 and J usage is TRBJ2-3; D remains ambiguous. The length of the CDR3 is 15 residues. With 2 bases removed from V and 0 bases from J, the gap between germline ends came to 9 bases. Germline CDR1 and CDR2: MRHNA and SNTAGT.

The chain recombines TRBV5-3 with TRBJ1-1; no firm D call. TRBV5-3 is recorded as an ORF, its role being uncertain. This CDR3 comprises 15 residues. Trimming pared 1 base from V and 1 base from J, leaving 11 bases between. The CDR3 loop is CARSLIFAKNTEAFF. The CDR3 region has the DNA TGTGCCAGAAGCTTGATTTTCGCCAAGAACACTGAAGCTTTCTTT.

The table lists this clone with a few counts. CDR3 residues: CASSRDGYEQYF. As DNA, the CDR3 is TGTGCCAGCAGTCGGGACGGTTACGAGCAGTACTTC. V is TRBV2 and J is TRBJ2-7; D is possibly TRBD1 or TRBD2 (5 bases each). The V gene lost 5 bases and the J gene lost 4 bases, with 9 bases spanning the gap. Germline V CDR1 and CDR2: SNHLY, FYNNEI. The CDR3 contains 12 residues.

This clone showed up just a few times. The chain has TRBV5-1 and TRBJ2-7, with TRBD1 matching 9 bases. J lost 3 bases, V lost 3 bases, and 4 bases had no gene match. There are 14 residues in the CDR3. Germline V gene sequence: CDR1 SGHRS, CDR2 YFSETQ. CDR3 loop: CASSSPDRGYEQYF. For the CDR3, the DNA is TGCGCCAGCAGCTCTCCGGACAGGGGCTACGAGCAGTACTTC. Full variable domain (outside the CDR3, taken from reference TRBV5-1 and TRBJ2-7): KAGVTQTPRYLIKTRGQQVTLSCSPISGHRSVSWYQQTPGQGLQFLFEYFSETQRNKGNFPGRFSGRQFSNSRSEMNVSTLELGDSALYLCASSSPDRGYEQYFGPGTRLTVT.

The CDR3 loop is CASSIPSQGENYGYTF. The CDR3 DNA follows: TGTGCCAGTAGTATTCCCTCACAGGGGGAAAACTATGGCTACACCTTC. This chain joins TRBV19 and TRBJ1-2; 8 nucleotides match TRBD1. Germline V gene lookup returns CDR1 LNHDA and CDR2 SQIVND (reference sequence). Trimming took 3 bases from V and 2 from J; bases not matched to a gene: 8. The CDR3 spans 16 residues.

The chain carries TRBV3-1 (or the pseudogene TRBV3-2) and TRBJ1-5; no clear D gene. Germline loops: CDR1 LGHDT, CDR2 YNNKEL (reference sequence). Trimming took off 0 bases at V and 2 bases at J, with 8 bases between the two ends. CDR3 length equals 15 residues. The CDR3 loop reads CASSQDFLGNQPQHF. In DNA form, the CDR3 reads TGTGCCAGCAGCCAAGATTTCCTGGGCAATCAGCCCCAGCATTTT.

This sequence joins TRBV7-9 and TRBJ2-3; 12 nucleotides agree with TRBD2. Per the germline V gene, CDR1 is SEHNR and CDR2 is FQNEAQ (reference sequence). This CDR3 has 16 residues. The V and J ends lost 0 bases and 4 bases, in that order; junction bases with no gene match: 2. DNA of the CDR3: TGTGCCAGCAGCTTAGCACTAGCGGGAGGCGCAGATACGCAGTATTTT. Translating it yields CASSLALAGGADTQYF.

This chain connects TRBV20-1 to TRBJ2-5; TRBD2 matches at 7 bases. Looked up from germline, CDR1 is DFQATT and CDR2 is SNEGSKA (reference sequence). This CDR3 spans 14 amino acids. Trimming cost V 3 bases and J 5 bases; bases outside gene matches: 9. CDR3 nucleotide sequence: TGCAGTGCTAGTTCTCGGGGAGGGTTGGAGACCCAGTACTTC. It yields the protein CSASSRGGLETQYF.

This chain joins TRBV11-1 and TRBJ2-7; D uncertain. Trimming removed 1 base at V and 1 base at J, with 5 bases between. Germline loops: CDR1 SGHAT, CDR2 FQDESV (reference sequence). This CDR3 is 13 amino acids long. The CDR3, as DNA: TGTGCCAGCAGCTTAGGATCGTCCTACGAGCAGTACTTC. It encodes CASSLGSSYEQYF.

CDR3 in amino acids: CASSEYRTAAFF. In DNA, the CDR3 is TGTGCCAGCAGTGAATACAGGACTGCGGCTTTCTTT. The V gene is TRBV6-1, the J gene TRBJ1-1; weak D call: TRBD1 (5 bases). From germline, CDR1 is MNHNS and CDR2 SASEGT. V lost 2 bases to trimming and J lost 11 bases, with 12 bases between them. The CDR3 is 12 residues long.

The chain couples TRBV14 to TRBJ2-3, with 9 bases aligning to TRBD1. CDR1 is SGHDN, CDR2 FVKESK, per germline. The CDR3 runs 16 residues. The ends lost 0 bases at V and 4 bases at J; junction bases unmatched: 5. CDR3 residues: CASSQDGDRGSDTQYF. The CDR3 region has the DNA TGTGCCAGCAGCCAAGATGGAGACAGGGGGTCAGATACGCAGTATTTT.